Presented here are 13 T cell receptor beta chains from one specimen sequenced in a study of cytomegalovirus exposure and HLA in healthy donors (dated by TCRdb to about 2017). The method behind the library was the immunoSEQ multiplex PCR assay. The multiplex PCR relied on a mix of 60 forward primers for TCR Vbeta segments and 13 reverse primers for TCR Jbeta segments. This is the immuneACCESS table as TCRdb keeps it, with only in-frame sequences that have V and J called. A part of the clones is gone; compared with another copy, unresolved V genes explain less than half, and the rest is unexplained. This sample has 150,000 to 200,000 clones in its table, and 70% to 85% of those were observed once. The ten top clones hold 0.098% of the sample. The sample was PBMCs. These receptors all come from a boy aged 2 to 10 in good health and CMV-seronegative.

This clone was recorded once. The chain carries TRBV7-9 and TRBJ2-1, with D possibly TRBD1 on 6 matching bases. The germline V gene encodes CDR1 SEHNR and CDR2 FQNEAQ (reference sequence). The V end lost 6 bases, the J end lost 6 bases, and 18 bases lay between the germline ends. The CDR3 is made up of 15 amino acids. CDR3 nucleotide sequence: TGTGCCAGCAGGCGCCAGGGGAGTCAATCCAATGAGCAGTTCTTC. This codes for CASRRQGSQSNEQFF. The full variable domain, rest sourced from reference TRBV7-9 and TRBJ2-1, is DTGVSQNPRHKITKRGQNVTFRCDPISEHNRLYWYRQTLGQGPEFLTYFQNEAQLEKSRLLSDRFSAERPKGSFSTLEIQRTEQGDSAMYLCASRRQGSQSNEQFFGPGTRLTVL.

The chain employs TRBV9 and TRBJ2-1; 9 bases agree with TRBD1. Germline V gene lookup returns CDR1 SGDLS and CDR2 YYNGEE. This CDR3 is built from 15 residues. With 4 bases clipped from V and 2 bases from J, the junction kept 4 bases outside the gene matches. This CDR3 is CASSPGDRAYNEQFF. The DNA of the CDR3 is TGTGCCAGCAGCCCCGGGGACAGGGCCTACAATGAGCAGTTCTTC.

The chain joins TRBV4-3 to TRBJ2-7, with 9 bases that match TRBD1. Germline assignment: CDR1 LGHNA and CDR2 YSLEER. Unmatched junction bases numbered 9, after V lost 0 bases and J lost 3 bases. The CDR3 has 17 residues. The CDR3, as DNA: TGCGCCAGCAGCCAAGAACTCTCGGGACAGGGTCGCTACGAGCAGTACTTC. It translates to CASSQELSGQGRYEQYF.

The rearrangement links TRBV4-3 to TRBJ2-1, with a weak D call TRBD1 (5 bases). Germline V gives CDR1 LGHNA, CDR2 YSLEER. Trimming removed 0 bases from V and 0 bases from J, with 9 bases in between. The CDR3 has 16 residues. CDR3 coding DNA: TGCGCCAGCAGCCAAGACAGGACAAACTCCTACAATGAGCAGTTCTTC. Its protein is CASSQDRTNSYNEQFF.

This clone was seen a few times. The J gene is TRBJ1-2, the V gene TRBV5-6; 7 bases match TRBD1. The CDR3 contains 16 residues. CDR1 and CDR2 (germline): SGHDT, YYEEEE. The junction had 13 bases not matched to a gene; V was cut back by 4 bases and J by 4 bases. The CDR3 loop is CASSPGQGGLSYGYTF. The CDR3 bases are TGTGCCAGCAGCCCTGGGCAGGGGGGCTTGAGCTATGGCTACACCTTC.

V and J are TRBV2 and TRBJ2-1, with D tentatively TRBD2 (6 bases). This CDR3 has 15 residues. The germline CDR1 and CDR2 sequences are SNHLY and FYNNEI. Trimming shortened V by 6 bases and J by 7 bases, and 19 bases separated the two germline ends. CDR3 in amino acids: CASSGGRGTGNEQFF. CDR3 sequence (DNA): TGTGCCAGCAGCGGGGGAAGAGGTACGGGGAATGAGCAGTTCTTC.

In this sample, this clone turned up a few times. V is TRBV5-8 and J is TRBJ2-4, with D perhaps matching TRBD1 (6 bases). Germline V gene sequence: CDR1 SGHTS, CDR2 YDEGEE. Trimming removed 4 bases from V and 7 bases from J, with 18 bases in between. The CDR3 totals 15 residues. The CDR3 nucleotides are TGTGCCAGCAGCAGGGGCCACAACCAGGGGAACATTCAGTACTTC. Translated: CASSRGHNQGNIQYF.

This chain links TRBV20-1 with TRBJ1-1; TRBD1 might be the D (5 bases). Germline V lookup: CDR1 DFQATT, CDR2 SNEGSKA (reference sequence). The CDR3 sequence is 11 residues long. V was shortened by 4 bases and J by 5 bases, with 8 bases between the two germline ends. The CDR3 DNA is TGCAGTGCTATGGGGGGGACTGAAGCTTTCTTT. Protein: CSAMGGTEAFF.

The chain is built from TRBV6-1 and TRBJ2-7; D is uncertain. The CDR3 contains 11 residues. The germline gives CDR1 MNHNS, CDR2 SASEGT. V lost 5 bases to trimming and J lost 2 bases, with 4 bases between them. In nucleotides, the CDR3 is TGTGCCAGCAGTTATACCTACGAGCAGTACTTC. Translating gives CASSYTYEQYF.

This chain links TRBV5-1 with TRBJ1-2; 7 nucleotides line up with TRBD1. CDR1 and CDR2 from the germline V gene are SGHRS and YFSETQ. This CDR3 spans 14 amino acids. The J segment lost 5 bases and the V segment lost 4 bases, leaving 8 bases of the junction unmatched. CDR3 loop: CASSEGTASYGYTF. The CDR3 nucleotides read TGCGCCAGCAGCGAAGGGACAGCCTCATATGGCTACACCTTC.

V is TRBV7-2 and J is TRBJ2-7, with 10 positions matching TRBD2. Germline assignment: CDR1 SGHTA and CDR2 FQGNSA. The V gene end was trimmed by 4 bases and the J gene end by 7 bases; junction bases not matched to a gene: 7. The CDR3 has 14 residues. Here the CDR3 DNA reads TGTGCCAGCAGCTCAACTAGCGGGACGGGGGAGCAGTACTTC. Translating gives CASSSTSGTGEQYF.

The chain combines TRBV6-6 with TRBJ2-7; 9 bases map to TRBD1. From germline, CDR1 is MNHNY and CDR2 SVGAGI (reference sequence). The CDR3 has 14 amino acids. V lost 2 bases to trimming and J lost 3 bases; unmatched junction nucleotides: 2. The CDR3 spells CASSYPGQGYEQYF. The CDR3 DNA follows: TGTGCCAGCAGTTACCCGGGACAGGGCTACGAGCAGTACTTC.

Worth noting for this clone: At one end, the junction sequence differs from germline, possibly due to a read error. The rearrangement uses TRBV5-6 and TRBJ2-6; weak D call: TRBD1 (5 bases). Germline V gene lookup returns CDR1 SGHDT and CDR2 YYEEEE. There are 18 residues in the CDR3. The CDR3 sequence is CASSPRIPKAVGANGLTF. Written as DNA, the CDR3 is TGTGCCAGCAGCCCCCGTATCCCGAAGGCCGTTGGGGCCAACGGCCTGACTTTC.